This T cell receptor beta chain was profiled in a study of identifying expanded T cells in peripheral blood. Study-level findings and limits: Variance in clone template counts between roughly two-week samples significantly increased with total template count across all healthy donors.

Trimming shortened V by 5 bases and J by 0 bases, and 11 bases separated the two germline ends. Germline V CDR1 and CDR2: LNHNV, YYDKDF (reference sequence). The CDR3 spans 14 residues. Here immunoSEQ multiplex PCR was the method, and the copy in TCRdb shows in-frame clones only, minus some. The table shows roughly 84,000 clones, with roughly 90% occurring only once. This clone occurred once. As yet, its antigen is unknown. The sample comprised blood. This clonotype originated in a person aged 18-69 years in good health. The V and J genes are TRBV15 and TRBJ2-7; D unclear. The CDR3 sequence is CATSPRNPSYEQYF. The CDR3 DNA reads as TGTGCCACCAGCCCTCGGAACCCCTCCTACGAGCAGTACTTC.